The present T cell receptor (beta chain) was sequenced within a study of cytomegalovirus exposure and HLA in healthy donors. Study-wide context: Findings of an earlier analysis included around 100 million unique TCR beta sequences from 200 million or so T cells. Most donors, roughly 82% of over 300 genotyped, fell in the Caucasian-associated ancestry cluster. Study-level findings and limits: Under 20,000 TCR beta sequences were associated with HLA alleles at 0.05 false discovery rate in a later analysis.

As for this clone: Its antigen is unidentified.

PCR amplification relied on 60 Vbeta primers (plus 13 Jbeta primers). Profiled with immunoSEQ multiplex PCR; TCRdb holds only in-frame clones, not every one. The table records under 70,000 clones, roughly 77% of them present only once. Looked up from germline, CDR1 is GTSNPN and CDR2 is SVGIG (reference sequence). This CDR3 contains 19 residues. The ends lost 0 bases at V and 4 bases at J; junction bases unmatched: 16. Sequencing was carried out using PBMCs. The chain has TRBV30 and TRBJ1-5; 9 nucleotides agree with TRBD1. The TCR was taken from a female donor in good health and CMV-seronegative. The CDR3 DNA reads as TGTGCCTGGAGTGTATCCGTCGAACAGGGGGCGCGAGTTAATCAGCCCCAGCATTTT. This sequence encodes CAWSVSVEQGARVNQPQHF.